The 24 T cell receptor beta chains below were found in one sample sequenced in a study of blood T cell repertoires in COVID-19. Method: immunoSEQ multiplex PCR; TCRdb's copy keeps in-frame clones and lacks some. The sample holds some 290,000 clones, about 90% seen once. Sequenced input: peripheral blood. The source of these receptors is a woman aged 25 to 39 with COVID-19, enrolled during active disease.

The CDR3 region is CASSLTSGGAYEQYF. The DNA of the CDR3 is TGTGCCAGCAGCTTAACTAGCGGGGGGGCCTACGAGCAGTACTTC. The chain couples TRBV7-6 to TRBJ2-7, with TRBD2 matching 13 bases. The length of the CDR3 is 15 residues. Germline CDR1 reads SGHVS; CDR2 reads FNYEAQ. The J segment lost 2 bases and the V segment lost 2 bases, leaving 0 bases of the junction unmatched. The whole variable domain, filled in from reference TRBV7-6 and TRBJ2-7, reads GAGVSQSPRYKVTKRGQDVALRCDPISGHVSLYWYRQALGQGPEFLTYFNYEAQQDKSGLPNDRFSAERPEGSISTLTIQRTEQRDSAMYRCASSLTSGGAYEQYFGPGTRLTVT.

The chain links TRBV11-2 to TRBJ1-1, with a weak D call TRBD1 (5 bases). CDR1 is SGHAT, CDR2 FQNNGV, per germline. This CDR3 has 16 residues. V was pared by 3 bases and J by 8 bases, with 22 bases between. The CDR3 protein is CASSFYFVSFGGEAFF. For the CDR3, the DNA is TGTGCCAGCAGCTTTTACTTCGTCTCTTTCGGGGGAGAAGCTTTCTTT.

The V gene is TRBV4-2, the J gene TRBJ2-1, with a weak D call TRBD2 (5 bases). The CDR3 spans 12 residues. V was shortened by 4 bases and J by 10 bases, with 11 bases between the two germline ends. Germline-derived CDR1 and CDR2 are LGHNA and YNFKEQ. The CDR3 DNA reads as TGTGCCAGCAGCCCCACTGGCGGGGAGCAGTTCTTC. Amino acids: CASSPTGGEQFF.

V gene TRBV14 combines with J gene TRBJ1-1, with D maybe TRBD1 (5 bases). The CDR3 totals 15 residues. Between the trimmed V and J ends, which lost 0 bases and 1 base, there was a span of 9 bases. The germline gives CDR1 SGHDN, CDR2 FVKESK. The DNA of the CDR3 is TGTGCCAGCAGCCAAGATTGGGGGGGGAACACTGAAGCTTTCTTT. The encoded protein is CASSQDWGGNTEAFF.

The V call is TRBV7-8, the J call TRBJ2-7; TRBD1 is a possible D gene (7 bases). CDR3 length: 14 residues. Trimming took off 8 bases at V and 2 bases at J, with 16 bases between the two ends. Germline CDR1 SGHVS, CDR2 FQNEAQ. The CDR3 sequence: CASHPRDSPYEQYF. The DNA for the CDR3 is TGTGCCAGCCACCCGCGGGACAGCCCCTACGAGCAGTACTTC. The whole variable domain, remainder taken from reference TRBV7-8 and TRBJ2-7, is GAGVSQSPRYKVAKRGQDVALRCDPISGHVSLFWYQQALGQGPEFLTYFQNEAQLDKSGLPSDRFFAERPEGSVSTLKIQRTQQEDSAVYLCASHPRDSPYEQYFGPGTRLTVT.

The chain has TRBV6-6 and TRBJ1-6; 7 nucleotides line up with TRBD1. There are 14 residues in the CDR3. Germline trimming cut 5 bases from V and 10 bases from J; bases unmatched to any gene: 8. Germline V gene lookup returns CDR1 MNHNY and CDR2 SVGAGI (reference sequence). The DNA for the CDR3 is TGTGCCAGCAGTCTGAGCGACAGGGAATCACCCCTCCACTTT. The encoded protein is CASSLSDRESPLHF.

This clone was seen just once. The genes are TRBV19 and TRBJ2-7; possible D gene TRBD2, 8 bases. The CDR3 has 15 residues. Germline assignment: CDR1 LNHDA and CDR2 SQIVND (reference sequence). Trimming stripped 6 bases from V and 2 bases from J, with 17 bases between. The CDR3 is CASSTGAGGPYEQYF. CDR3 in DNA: TGTGCCAGTAGCACAGGGGCGGGGGGACCCTACGAGCAGTACTTC. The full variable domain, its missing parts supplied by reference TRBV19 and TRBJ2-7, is DGGITQSPKYLFRKEGQNVTLSCEQNLNHDAMYWYRQDPGQGLRLIYYSQIVNDFQKGDIAEGYSVSREKKESFPLTVTSAQKNPTAFYLCASSTGAGGPYEQYFGPGTRLTVT.

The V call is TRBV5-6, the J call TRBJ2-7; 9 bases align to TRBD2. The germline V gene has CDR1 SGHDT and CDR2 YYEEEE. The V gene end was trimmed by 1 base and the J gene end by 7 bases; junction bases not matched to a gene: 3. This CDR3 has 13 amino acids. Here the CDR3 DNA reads TGTGCCAGCAGCTTGTCTAGCGGGGTAGAGCAGTACTTC. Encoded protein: CASSLSSGVEQYF.

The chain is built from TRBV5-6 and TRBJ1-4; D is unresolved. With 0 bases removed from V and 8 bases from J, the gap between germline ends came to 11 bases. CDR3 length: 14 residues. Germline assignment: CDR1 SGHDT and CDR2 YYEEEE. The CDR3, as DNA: TGTGCCAGCAGCTTGGCCGGGGTAGGAGAAAAACTGTTTTTT. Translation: CASSLAGVGEKLFF.

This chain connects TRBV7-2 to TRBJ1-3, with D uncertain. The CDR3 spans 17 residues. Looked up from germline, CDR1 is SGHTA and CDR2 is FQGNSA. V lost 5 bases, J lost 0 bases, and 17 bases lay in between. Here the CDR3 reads CASSRFSISSSGNTIYF. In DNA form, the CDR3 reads TGTGCCAGCAGCCGCTTTTCAATCTCTAGCTCTGGAAACACCATATATTTT.

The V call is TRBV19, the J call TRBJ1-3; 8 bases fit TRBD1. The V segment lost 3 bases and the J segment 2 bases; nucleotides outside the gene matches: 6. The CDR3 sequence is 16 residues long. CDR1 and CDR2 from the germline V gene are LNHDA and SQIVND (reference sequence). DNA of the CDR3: TGTGCCAGTAGTATTTGGACAGGGTCAACTGGAAACACCATATATTTT. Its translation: CASSIWTGSTGNTIYF.

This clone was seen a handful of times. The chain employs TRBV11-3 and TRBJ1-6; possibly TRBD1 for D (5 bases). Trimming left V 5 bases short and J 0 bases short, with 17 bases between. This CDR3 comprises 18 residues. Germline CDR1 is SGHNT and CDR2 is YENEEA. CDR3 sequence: CASSALGLLSSYNSPLHF. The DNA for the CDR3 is TGTGCCAGCAGCGCACTGGGACTCCTCAGCTCCTATAATTCACCCCTCCACTTT.

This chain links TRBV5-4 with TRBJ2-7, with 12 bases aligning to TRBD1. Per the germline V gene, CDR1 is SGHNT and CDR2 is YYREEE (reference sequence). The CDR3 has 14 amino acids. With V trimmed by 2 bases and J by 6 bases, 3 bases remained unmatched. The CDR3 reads CASSFRDRGLEQYF. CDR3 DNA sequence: TGTGCCAGCAGCTTTCGGGACAGGGGGCTCGAGCAGTACTTC.

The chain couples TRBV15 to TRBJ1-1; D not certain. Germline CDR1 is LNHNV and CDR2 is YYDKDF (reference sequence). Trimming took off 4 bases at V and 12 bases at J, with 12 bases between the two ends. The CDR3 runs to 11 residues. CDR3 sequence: CATSTPRGSFF. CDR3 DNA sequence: TGTGCCACCAGCACCCCCCGCGGGTCTTTCTTT.

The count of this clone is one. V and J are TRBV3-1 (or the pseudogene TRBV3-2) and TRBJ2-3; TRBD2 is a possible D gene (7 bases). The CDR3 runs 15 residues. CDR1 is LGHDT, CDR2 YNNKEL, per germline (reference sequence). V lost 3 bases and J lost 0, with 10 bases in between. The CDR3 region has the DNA TGTGCCAGCAGCCAGGCGGGGGCTAGCACAGATACGCAGTATTTT. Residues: CASSQAGASTDTQYF.

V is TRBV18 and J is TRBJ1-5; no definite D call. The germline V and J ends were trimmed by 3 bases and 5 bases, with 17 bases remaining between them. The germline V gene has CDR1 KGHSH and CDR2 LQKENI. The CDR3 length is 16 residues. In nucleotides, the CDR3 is TGTGCCAGCTCACCCGTGGGCGGGAGGAGCGATCAGCCCCAGCATTTT. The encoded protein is CASSPVGGRSDQPQHF.

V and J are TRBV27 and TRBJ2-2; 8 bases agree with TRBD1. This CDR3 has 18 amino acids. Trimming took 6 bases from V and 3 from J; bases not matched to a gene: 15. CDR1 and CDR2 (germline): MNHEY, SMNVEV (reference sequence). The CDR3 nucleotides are TGTGCCAGCAGGGATCAGGGGGCAGAAGGAACTTACACCGGGGAGCTGTTTTTT. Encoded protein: CASRDQGAEGTYTGELFF.

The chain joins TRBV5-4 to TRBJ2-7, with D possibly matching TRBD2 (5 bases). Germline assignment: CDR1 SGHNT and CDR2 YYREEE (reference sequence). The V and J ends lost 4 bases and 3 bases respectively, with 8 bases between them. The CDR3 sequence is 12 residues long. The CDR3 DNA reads TGTGCCAGCAGCATACGGGACTACGAGCAGTACTTC. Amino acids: CASSIRDYEQYF. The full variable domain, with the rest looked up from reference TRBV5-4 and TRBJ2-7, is ETGVTQSPTHLIKTRGQQVTLRCSSQSGHNTVSWYQQALGQGPQFIFQYYREEENGRGNFPPRFSGLQFPNYSSELNVNALELDDSALYLCASSIRDYEQYFGPGTRLTVT.

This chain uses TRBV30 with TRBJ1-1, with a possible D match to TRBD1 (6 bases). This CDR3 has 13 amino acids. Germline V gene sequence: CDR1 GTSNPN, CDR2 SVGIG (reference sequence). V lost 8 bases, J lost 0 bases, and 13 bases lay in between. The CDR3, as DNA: TGTGCCGGAACAGGGTCCGTGAACACTGAAGCTTTCTTT. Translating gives CAGTGSVNTEAFF.

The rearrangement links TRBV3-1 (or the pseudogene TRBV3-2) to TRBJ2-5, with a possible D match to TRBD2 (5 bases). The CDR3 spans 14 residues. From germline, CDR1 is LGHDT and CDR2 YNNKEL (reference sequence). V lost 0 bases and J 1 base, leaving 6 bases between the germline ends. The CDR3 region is CASSQDEGQETQYF. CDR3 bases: TGTGCCAGCAGCCAAGATGAGGGCCAAGAGACCCAGTACTTC.

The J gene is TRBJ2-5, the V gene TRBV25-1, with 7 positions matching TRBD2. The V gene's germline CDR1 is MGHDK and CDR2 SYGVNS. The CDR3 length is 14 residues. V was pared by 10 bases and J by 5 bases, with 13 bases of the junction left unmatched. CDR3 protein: CATSHREGWETQYF. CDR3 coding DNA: TGTGCCACCTCTCATAGGGAGGGTTGGGAGACCCAGTACTTC. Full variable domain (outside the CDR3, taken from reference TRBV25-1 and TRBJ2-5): EADIYQTPRYLVIGTGKKITLECSQTMGHDKMYWYQQDPGMELHLIHYSYGVNSTEKGDLSSESTVSRIRTEHFPLTLESARPSHTSQYLCATSHREGWETQYFGPGTRLLVL.

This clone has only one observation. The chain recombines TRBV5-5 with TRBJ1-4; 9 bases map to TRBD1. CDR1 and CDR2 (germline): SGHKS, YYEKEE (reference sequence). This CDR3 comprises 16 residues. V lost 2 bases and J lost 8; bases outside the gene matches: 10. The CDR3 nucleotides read TGTGCCAGCAGCTTCGGCCCCGGGACAGGGAAGGAAAAACTGTTTTTT. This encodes CASSFGPGTGKEKLFF.

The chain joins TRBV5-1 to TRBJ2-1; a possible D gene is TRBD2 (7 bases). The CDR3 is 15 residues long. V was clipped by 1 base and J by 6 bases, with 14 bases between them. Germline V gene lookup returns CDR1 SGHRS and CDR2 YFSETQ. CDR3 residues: CASSLRRGGPNEQFF. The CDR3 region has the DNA TGCGCCAGCAGCTTGCGAAGGGGGGGTCCCAATGAGCAGTTCTTC. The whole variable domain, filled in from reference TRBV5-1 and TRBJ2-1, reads KAGVTQTPRYLIKTRGQQVTLSCSPISGHRSVSWYQQTPGQGLQFLFEYFSETQRNKGNFPGRFSGRQFSNSRSEMNVSTLELGDSALYLCASSLRRGGPNEQFFGPGTRLTVL.

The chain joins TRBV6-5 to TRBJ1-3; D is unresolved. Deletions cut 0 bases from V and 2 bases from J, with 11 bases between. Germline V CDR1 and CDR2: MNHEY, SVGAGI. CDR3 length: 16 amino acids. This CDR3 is CASSYSLRVTGNTIYF. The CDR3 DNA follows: TGTGCCAGCAGTTACTCGTTACGAGTAACTGGAAACACCATATATTTT.